This T cell receptor beta chain stems from a study of T-cell reconstitution after alpha-beta-depleted transplantation in children. The TCRbeta library was prepared with unique molecular identifiers. TCRdb reprocessed the PCR reads via MiXCR and lists one record per CDR3 protein. This table has roughly 300,000 distinct CDR3 sequences, roughly 10% appearing once. In this sample, this clonotype turned up many times. Germline assignment: CDR1 SGHDT and CDR2 YYEEEE. V lost 1 base to trimming and J lost 0 bases, with 10 bases between them. This CDR3 has 16 residues. This clonotype was sampled from a male patient aged 2-10 years who had a stem cell transplant for chronic granulomatous disease, so the T cells may come from the graft donor. Sequenced here: peripheral blood, sampled 180 days after TCRalphabeta/CD19-depleted stem cell transplant. The chain links TRBV5-6 to TRBJ2-2; a possible D gene is TRBD2 (6 bases). This CDR3 reads CASSLFGGANTGELFF. CDR3 bases: TGTGCCAGCAGCTTGTTTGGCGGGGCGAACACCGGGGAGCTGTTTTTT.